These 18 T cell receptor beta chains came from one sample sequenced in a study of Ad26.COV2.S vaccination and SARS-CoV-2 variants. Profiled with immunoSEQ multiplex PCR; TCRdb holds only in-frame clones, not every one. Of around 140,000 clones in the sample, around 86% were seen once. The source was peripheral blood, collected after recovery from COVID-19. The origin of the receptors is a human donor who had recovered from COVID-19.

This rearrangement joins TRBV5-1 to TRBJ2-3, with unresolved D. The CDR3 is 14 residues long. The V and J ends lost 0 bases and 2 bases respectively, with 7 bases between them. Germline CDR1 SGHRS, CDR2 YFSETQ. The CDR3 coding sequence is TGCGCCAGCAGCTTGGGCAGCTACACAGATACGCAGTATTTT. Protein sequence: CASSLGSYTDTQYF. The entire variable domain, with the rest obtained from reference TRBV5-1 and TRBJ2-3, is as follows: KAGVTQTPRYLIKTRGQQVTLSCSPISGHRSVSWYQQTPGQGLQFLFEYFSETQRNKGNFPGRFSGRQFSNSRSEMNVSTLELGDSALYLCASSLGSYTDTQYFGPGTRLTVL.

J is TRBJ2-1 and V is TRBV18; tentatively, D is TRBD1 or TRBD2 (5 bases each). The CDR3 covers 17 residues. Germline assignment: CDR1 KGHSH and CDR2 LQKENI. Deletions cut 0 bases from V and 6 bases from J, with 18 bases between. The CDR3 DNA reads TGTGCCAGCTCACCACCGGAGGCTAGGTATGGGGCCAATGAGCAGTTCTTC. Protein sequence: CASSPPEARYGANEQFF.

The chain recombines TRBV19 with TRBJ2-1; D possibly uses TRBD1 or TRBD2 (5 bases each). Germline CDR1 reads LNHDA; CDR2 reads SQIVND (reference sequence). There are 15 residues in the CDR3. The V gene lost 0 bases and the J gene lost 6 bases, with 12 bases spanning the gap. The CDR3, as DNA: TGTGCCAGTAGTATAGATCCCGGGGCGCGCAATGAGCAGTTCTTC. Protein sequence: CASSIDPGARNEQFF.

The chain recombines TRBV13 with TRBJ2-2; D perhaps matches TRBD2 (5 bases). Germline-derived CDR1 and CDR2 are PRHDT and FYEKMQ (reference sequence). The CDR3 covers 16 residues. V was pared by 1 base and J by 4 bases, with 13 bases between. CDR3 coding DNA: TGTGCCAGCAGCTTAGATGGGGAGTTGGGCACCGGGGAGCTGTTTTTT. It is translated as CASSLDGELGTGELFF.

This clone was seen a handful of times. The gene calls are TRBV18 and TRBJ2-7; 7 nucleotides line up with TRBD2. The CDR3 loop spans 14 amino acids. The trim removed 3 bases at V and 0 bases at J, leaving 2 bases unmatched. CDR1 and CDR2 (germline): KGHSH, LQKENI. The CDR3 DNA reads TGTGCCAGCTCACCGGGAGGGAGCTCCTACGAGCAGTACTTC. Its translation: CASSPGGSSYEQYF. Full variable domain (outside the CDR3, taken from reference TRBV18 and TRBJ2-7): NAGVMQNPRHLVRRRGQEARLRCSPMKGHSHVYWYRQLPEEGLKFMVYLQKENIIDESGMPKERFSAEFPKEGPSILRIQQVVRGDSAAYFCASSPGGSSYEQYFGPGTRLTVT.

The genes are TRBV6-2 or TRBV6-3 and TRBJ2-1, with 8 positions matching TRBD2. This CDR3 comprises 19 residues. Germline-derived CDR1 and CDR2 are MNHEY and SVGEGT. V dropped 5 bases and J dropped 4; count of bases not matched to a gene: 19. The CDR3 here is CASSPHWGRGAGGYNEQFF. The CDR3 bases are TGTGCCAGCAGTCCCCACTGGGGTCGCGGGGCGGGGGGATACAATGAGCAGTTCTTC.

This clone has a handful of counts. The V and J genes are TRBV30 and TRBJ1-1, with D uncertain. The germline V gene has CDR1 GTSNPN and CDR2 SVGIG (reference sequence). The CDR3 is 12 residues long. V lost 4 bases, J lost 5 bases, and 11 bases lay in between. The CDR3 DNA reads TGTGCCTGGAAGGCGGTGGGGACTGAAGCTTTCTTT. Encoded protein: CAWKAVGTEAFF.

The chain employs TRBV29-1 and TRBJ1-2; no clear D gene. There are 14 residues in the CDR3. Trimming left V 2 bases short and J 6 bases short, with 16 bases between. Germline values: CDR1 SQVTM, CDR2 ANQGSEA. The CDR3, as DNA: TGCAGCGTTGAAAGGTACAGCCCAACCCATGGCTACACCTTC. This encodes CSVERYSPTHGYTF.

J is TRBJ1-4 and V is TRBV4-2; tentatively, D is TRBD1 (6 bases). The germline gives CDR1 LGHNA, CDR2 YNFKEQ. The CDR3 runs to 18 residues. V lost 0 bases and J 1 base, leaving 15 bases between the germline ends. The CDR3 coding sequence is TGTGCCAGCAGCCAAGAGGGTGGGGGCGGGAAAACTAATGAAAAACTGTTTTTT. Encoded protein: CASSQEGGGGKTNEKLFF.

This clone was found once. J is TRBJ1-6 and V is TRBV21-1. TRBV21-1 is given as a pseudogene. The CDR3 extends over 16 amino acids. CDR3 protein: CASSKKPAAPNSPLHF. CDR3 sequence (DNA): TGTGCCAGCAGCAAAAAGCCGGCCGCTCCCAATTCACCCCTCCACTTT.

The V gene is TRBV29-1, the J gene TRBJ2-6; 8 nucleotides match TRBD1. Trimming removed 4 bases from V and 0 bases from J; junction bases left unmatched: 2. Germline CDR1 SQVTM, CDR2 ANQGSEA. The CDR3 has 15 amino acids. DNA for the CDR3: TGCAGCGTTGGGACAGGGTCCTCTGGGGCCAACGTCCTGACTTTC. Amino acids: CSVGTGSSGANVLTF. The variable domain in full, completed from reference TRBV29-1 and TRBJ2-6, reads SAVISQKPSRDICQRGTSLTIQCQVDSQVTMMFWYRQQPGQSLTLIATANQGSEATYESGFVIDKFPISRPNLTFSTLTVSNMSPEDSSIYLCSVGTGSSGANVLTFGAGSRLTVL.

The chain couples TRBV25-1 to TRBJ1-6, with 7 bases that match TRBD1. With V trimmed by 10 bases and J by 4 bases, 7 bases remained unmatched. Per the germline V gene, CDR1 is MGHDK and CDR2 is SYGVNS. The CDR3 has 14 amino acids. CDR3 in amino acids: CATTTGEYNSPLHF. CDR3 DNA: TGTGCCACTACAACAGGGGAGTATAATTCACCCCTCCACTTT. Filled out from reference TRBV25-1 and TRBJ1-6, the complete variable domain reads EADIYQTPRYLVIGTGKKITLECSQTMGHDKMYWYQQDPGMELHLIHYSYGVNSTEKGDLSSESTVSRIRTEHFPLTLESARPSHTSQYLCATTTGEYNSPLHFGNGTRLTVT.

V and J are TRBV28 and TRBJ1-4, with unresolved D. The germline gives CDR1 MDHEN, CDR2 SYDVKM. The CDR3 is made up of 17 amino acids. Trimming removed 1 base from V and 0 bases from J, with 12 bases in between. This chain's CDR3 is CASSLSGSPATNEKLFF. The DNA for the CDR3 is TGTGCCAGCAGTTTATCGGGCTCCCCGGCAACTAATGAAAAACTGTTTTTT.

The chain couples TRBV6-6 to TRBJ2-7; D uncertain. CDR3 length equals 15 residues. From germline, CDR1 is MNHNY and CDR2 SVGAGI (reference sequence). Trimming left V 4 bases short and J 1 base short, with 14 bases between. CDR3 region: CASSSISDDSYEQYF. DNA for the CDR3: TGTGCCAGCAGTTCCATATCGGACGATTCCTACGAGCAGTACTTC.

The chain uses TRBV9 and TRBJ1-4; 7 positions match TRBD1. The V segment lost 0 bases and the J segment 4 bases; nucleotides outside the gene matches: 9. This CDR3 spans 17 amino acids. Germline V gene lookup returns CDR1 SGDLS and CDR2 YYNGEE. The CDR3 coding sequence is TGTGCCAGCAGCGTAGGAGGCAGGGGGTGGAGTAATGAAAAACTGTTTTTT. Its protein is CASSVGGRGWSNEKLFF.

V gene TRBV7-2 combines with J gene TRBJ2-4; 8 bases line up with TRBD1. This CDR3 region has 13 residues. The V and J ends lost 1 base and 14 bases, in that order; junction bases with no gene match: 7. Germline V gene lookup returns CDR1 SGHTA and CDR2 FQGNSA. The chain's CDR3 is CASSLGLQGAKYF. DNA for the CDR3: TGTGCCAGCAGCTTAGGGCTGCAGGGGGCGAAGTACTTC. The variable domain in full, with the rest retrieved from reference TRBV7-2 and TRBJ2-4, is GAGVSQSPSNKVTEKGKDVELRCDPISGHTALYWYRQSLGQGLEFLIYFQGNSAPDKSGLPSDRFSAERTGGSVSTLTIQRTQQEDSAVYLCASSLGLQGAKYFGAGTRLSVL.

The V and J genes are TRBV11-2 and TRBJ2-7; 8 bases match TRBD1. Germline V gene data show CDR1 as SGHAT and CDR2 as FQNNGV. V lost 2 bases and J lost 4; bases outside the gene matches: 1. This CDR3 is 13 amino acids long. The CDR3 sequence: CASSLQGAYEQYF. CDR3 sequence (DNA): TGTGCCAGCAGCTTACAGGGGGCATACGAGCAGTACTTC.

The rearrangement uses TRBV12-5 and TRBJ2-1, with D unresolved. CDR3 length: 15 residues. Trimming shortened V by 2 bases and J by 12 bases, and 20 bases separated the two germline ends. The germline V gene has CDR1 LGHNT and CDR2 FRNRAP. CDR3 amino acids: CASGLPPSSSEWQFF. In DNA form, the CDR3 reads TGTGCTAGTGGTTTGCCTCCCAGTTCATCGGAATGGCAGTTCTTC.